Described below is a single T cell receptor (beta chain) sequence and its context. This CDR3 region has 16 residues. Per the germline V gene, CDR1 is DFQATT and CDR2 is SNEGSKA (reference sequence). J lost 3 bases, V lost 4 bases, and 14 bases had no gene match. Then a second PCR, running about 6 to 11 cycles, was carried out with a sample-barcoded 5' primer and a J-beta primer mix. At least 2.5 million CDR3-containing paired-end reads were obtained per sample. MiXCR was run by TCRdb on the 5' RACE reads, yielding one entry per CDR3 protein. Of about 640,000 distinct CDR3 sequences in the sample, 58% were seen once. The data originate from a study of blood T cells in healthy people across ages. Per-sample yields of isolated PBMCs were at least 6 million.

The receptor was isolated from a man aged 55 to 70 in good health. Sequences were obtained from blood. J is TRBJ2-7 and V is TRBV20-1; 8 nucleotides line up with TRBD1. The CDR3 sequence is CSAKPDRALLIYEQYF. The CDR3 region has the DNA TGCAGTGCTAAGCCGGACAGGGCCCTCCTAATCTACGAGCAGTACTTC.